Below are 32 T cell receptor beta chains sequenced from a single sample in a study of CD8+CD57+ T cells in acquired aplastic anemia. The study profiled TCR beta VDJ and CDR3 using genomic DNA as template. One entry per CDR3 protein, called by TCRdb with MiXCR from the reads. Of some 240,000 distinct CDR3 sequences listed, almost 35% are singletons. Sequenced input: sorted CD4+, CD8+, or CD8+CD57+ T cells (not recorded which) from PBMCs. The receptors were gathered from a human donor in good health, serving as a control.

The rearrangement links TRBV2 to TRBJ1-2; D gene uncertain. V was clipped by 8 bases and J by 1 base, with 11 bases between them. CDR1 SNHLY and CDR2 FYNNEI come from the germline V gene. This CDR3 region has 13 residues. The CDR3 nucleotides read TGTGCCAGCGGCGCACCAAATAACTATGGCTACACCTTC. It is translated as CASGAPNNYGYTF.

This clonotype was recorded at least ten times. The gene calls are TRBV3-1 and TRBJ1-1; no clear D gene. The CDR3 extends over 14 amino acids. The germline V gene has CDR1 LGHDT and CDR2 YNNKEL (reference sequence). V lost 1 base and J 1 base, leaving 7 bases between the germline ends. For the CDR3, the DNA is TGTGCCAGCAGCCAAGCGCAGTCGAACACTGAAGCTTTCTTT. Translated, it gives CASSQAQSNTEAFF.

This clonotype was seen ten or more times. The chain joins TRBV10-1 to TRBJ2-7; D unresolved. CDR3 length: 14 amino acids. Germline CDR1 and CDR2: WNHNN and SYGVQD (reference sequence). Trimming removed 3 bases at V and 0 bases at J, with 9 bases between. The CDR3 reads CASSDGISSYEQYF. CDR3 nucleotides: TGCGCCAGCAGTGACGGTATTTCCTCCTACGAGCAGTACTTC.

J is TRBJ2-1 and V is TRBV20-1, with TRBD2 identical over 9 bases. V was pared by 0 bases and J by 4 bases, with 13 bases of the junction left unmatched. The CDR3 extends over 18 amino acids. CDR1 and CDR2 from the germline V gene are DFQATT and SNEGSKA (reference sequence). The CDR3 DNA is TGCAGTGCTAGAGATCTTCGTAGCGGGGGTGGTCCTTACAATGAGCAGTTCTTC. It codes for CSARDLRSGGGPYNEQFF.

This clonotype came up a few times. The rearrangement uses TRBV5-1 and TRBJ2-1; 15 nucleotides match TRBD2. This CDR3 spans 14 amino acids. The V gene end was trimmed by 4 bases and the J gene end by 14 bases; junction bases not matched to a gene: 7. Germline-derived CDR1 and CDR2 are SGHRS and YFSETQ. CDR3 loop: CASSGGTSGGTEFF. The CDR3 coding sequence is TGCGCCAGCAGCGGCGGGACTAGCGGGGGGACTGAGTTCTTC.

V gene TRBV25-1 combines with J gene TRBJ2-3, with TRBD1 identical over 11 bases. CDR3 size: 16 residues. The germline gives CDR1 MGHDK, CDR2 SYGVNS. The V gene end was trimmed by 5 bases and the J gene end by 4 bases; junction bases not matched to a gene: 8. The CDR3 loop is CASSSPGTGGADTQYF. For the CDR3, the DNA is TGTGCCAGCAGTTCCCCCGGGACAGGGGGGGCAGATACGCAGTATTTT.

This clonotype was picked up many times. The chain has TRBV20-1 and TRBJ1-2; unclear D gene. The CDR3 sequence is 13 residues long. The V end was cut by 6 bases, the J end by 4 bases, with 15 bases between. Per the germline V gene, CDR1 is DFQATT and CDR2 is SNEGSKA (reference sequence). The CDR3 sequence: CSAITPNVYGYTF. CDR3 bases: TGCAGTGCCATCACCCCGAACGTCTATGGCTACACCTTC.

Notes on this clonotype: This could be a read error, since a much larger clone is one nucleotide away. The V gene is TRBV11-1, the J gene TRBJ2-1; 7 bases fit TRBD1. The length of the CDR3 is 15 residues. The V gene's germline CDR1 is SGHAT and CDR2 FQDESV (reference sequence). The J segment lost 4 bases and the V segment lost 6 bases, leaving 9 bases of the junction unmatched. In DNA form, the CDR3 reads TGTGCCAGCAGACGTATACAGGGGAAATACAATGAGCAGTTCTTC. Amino acid sequence: CASRRIQGKYNEQFF.

This clonotype came up many times. The V and J genes are TRBV2 and TRBJ1-1; D is uncertain. The V gene lost 6 bases and the J gene lost 8 bases, with 10 bases spanning the gap. Germline V gene sequence: CDR1 SNHLY, CDR2 FYNNEI. The CDR3 has 11 amino acids. The CDR3 DNA sequence: TGTGCCAGCAGCGATATCTGGGAAGCTTTCTTT. Protein sequence: CASSDIWEAFF. Based on the CDR3 plus reference TRBV2 and TRBJ1-1, the full variable domain is EPEVTQTPSHQVTQMGQEVILRCVPISNHLYFYWYRQILGQKVEFLVSFYNNEISEKSEIFDDQFSVERPDGSNFTLKIRSTKLEDSAMYFCASSDIWEAFFGQGTRLTVV.

A word on this clonotype: A much larger clone is a single base away; this may be a read error. This CDR3 is missing its conserved last phenylalanine or tryptophan, likely due to a read error. CDR3 loop: CSARDGDSENTEAFL. CDR3 bases: TGCAGTGCTAGAGATGGGGACAGCGAGAACACTGAAGCTTTCCTT. The chain is built from TRBV20-1 and TRBJ1-1; TRBD1 matches 7 bases. CDR3 length: 15 amino acids. Trimming cost V 0 bases and J 1 base; bases outside gene matches: 5. The germline V gene has CDR1 DFQATT and CDR2 SNEGSKA (reference sequence).

At least ten counts were recorded for this clonotype. The V gene is TRBV2, the J gene TRBJ2-5; the D gene could be TRBD1 or TRBD2 (7 bases each). CDR1 SNHLY and CDR2 FYNNEI come from the germline V gene. With 2 bases removed from V and 5 bases from J, the gap between germline ends came to 12 bases. The CDR3 is 14 residues long. The CDR3 sequence is CASSESQGGETQYF. DNA of the CDR3: TGTGCCAGCAGTGAATCCCAGGGGGGGGAGACCCAGTACTTC.

This clonotype was seen at least ten times. The chain links TRBV20-1 to TRBJ1-4; D not resolved. Germline V lookup: CDR1 DFQATT, CDR2 SNEGSKA (reference sequence). The V end lost 4 bases, the J end lost 6 bases, and 15 bases lay between the germline ends. This CDR3 spans 14 amino acids. The CDR3 loop is CSATVAGLHEKLFF. The CDR3 DNA reads TGCAGTGCTACCGTGGCCGGACTACATGAAAAACTGTTTTTT.

Of note for this clonotype: Possible read error: a much larger clone is one base away. The J gene is TRBJ2-3, the V gene TRBV5-1; D is unclear. CDR3 size: 13 residues. In germline, CDR1 is SGHRS, CDR2 YFSETQ. CDR3 region: CASSSQSTDAQYF. In DNA, the CDR3 is TGCGCCAGCAGCTCCCAGAGCACAGATGCGCAGTATTTT. Variable domain in full (rest from reference TRBV5-1 and TRBJ2-3): KAGVTQTPRYLIKTRGQQVTLSCSPISGHRSVSWYQQTPGQGLQFLFEYFSETQRNKGNFPGRFSGRQFSNSRSEMNVSTLELGDSALYLCASSSQSTDAQYFGPGTRLTVL.

This clonotype was picked up many times. This chain joins TRBV24-1 and TRBJ2-1, with 14 bases aligning to TRBD2. Losses at the gene ends were 5 bases for V and 0 bases for J; bases not matched to a gene: 5. Germline CDR1 and CDR2: KGHDR and SFDVKD. The CDR3 length is 18 residues. The CDR3 region has the DNA TGTGCCACCAGTGGGACTAGCGGGAGGTTCCTCTCCTACAATGAGCAGTTCTTC. It encodes CATSGTSGRFLSYNEQFF.

This clonotype was picked up a small number of times. V gene TRBV10-3 combines with J gene TRBJ2-7; 7 positions agree with TRBD1. From germline, CDR1 is ENHRY and CDR2 SYGVKD. With V trimmed by 4 bases and J by 0 bases, 9 bases remained unmatched. This CDR3 region has 16 residues. The CDR3 sequence is CAISVRGDRNSYEQYF. The CDR3 DNA follows: TGTGCCATCAGTGTTCGAGGGGACAGAAACTCCTACGAGCAGTACTTC.

This clonotype has a handful of counts. Germline and junction disagree at one end, which may indicate a read error. This chain uses TRBV4-1 with TRBJ2-5; 11 bases fit TRBD2. From germline, CDR1 is MGHRA and CDR2 YSYEKL. The length of the CDR3 is 16 residues. The CDR3 is CVSSQDPSGRLETQYF. The DNA of the CDR3 is TGCGTCAGCAGCCAAGATCCTAGCGGGAGGCTAGAGACCCAGTACTTC.

This clonotype was observed once. The chain couples TRBV12-2 to TRBJ2-1. TRBV12-2 represents a pseudogene. The CDR3 covers 14 residues. The CDR3 spells CASRFASSYNEQFF. The CDR3, as DNA: TGTGCAAGTCGCTTTGCAAGCTCCTACAATGAGCAGTTCTTC.

This clonotype was seen at least ten times. DNA of the CDR3: TGTGCCAGCAGCATCGGACAGGCCGCGGGCACCACCTTC. Amino acids: CASSIGQAAGTTF. The chain uses TRBV7-2 and TRBJ1-2; 7 bases are shared with TRBD1. Germline V gene lookup returns CDR1 SGHTA and CDR2 FQGNSA. With V trimmed by 5 bases and J by 13 bases, 13 bases remained unmatched. There are 13 residues in the CDR3.

This chain uses TRBV12-3 or TRBV12-4 with TRBJ1-1, with TRBD1 identical over 8 bases. Trimming removed 5 bases from V and 7 bases from J; junction bases left unmatched: 9. This CDR3 spans 14 amino acids. The CDR3 protein is CASSLRQGAVEAFF. CDR3 DNA: TGTGCCAGCAGTCTCCGGCAGGGGGCTGTTGAAGCTTTCTTT.

The sample holds a few counts of this clonotype. The V and J genes are TRBV3-1 and TRBJ1-1, with no clear D. Germline V gene lookup returns CDR1 LGHDT and CDR2 YNNKEL (reference sequence). V lost 3 bases, J lost 0 bases, and 8 bases lay in between. This CDR3 region has 14 residues. CDR3 protein: CASSHSALNTEAFF. As DNA, the CDR3 is TGTGCCAGCAGCCACTCAGCCTTGAACACTGAAGCTTTCTTT.

This clonotype was seen repeatedly, ten times or more. The chain recombines TRBV20-1 with TRBJ2-7; D unresolved. The CDR3 spans 13 residues. Germline values: CDR1 DFQATT, CDR2 SNEGSKA (reference sequence). V was pared by 5 bases and J by 2 bases, with 13 bases between. The CDR3 region has the DNA TGCAGTGCTGTCCGCGGTCCGGCCTACGAGCAGTACTTC. It translates to CSAVRGPAYEQYF.

This clonotype appeared a few times. A clone one base away is much larger, so this may be a read error. This sequence joins TRBV19 and TRBJ2-3, with D uncertain. Germline V CDR1 and CDR2: LNHDA, SQIVND (reference sequence). This CDR3 is 12 amino acids long. V lost 1 base and J 8 bases, leaving 7 bases between the germline ends. The CDR3 coding sequence is TGTGCCAGTAGTATAGGCGTAGGTACGCAGTATTTT. Amino acids: CASSIGVGTQYF.

In its sample, this clonotype was seen many times. The V and J genes are TRBV19 and TRBJ1-5, with D possibly being TRBD1 (5 bases). Looked up from germline, CDR1 is LNHDA and CDR2 is SQIVND (reference sequence). The V end was cut by 1 base, the J end by 6 bases, with 16 bases between. This CDR3 contains 16 residues. CDR3 nucleotide sequence: TGTGCCAGTAGTATAGCTGGCAGGGAGTTAGGTCAGCCCCAGCATTTT. It translates to CASSIAGRELGQPQHF. The entire variable domain, with the rest obtained from reference TRBV19 and TRBJ1-5, is as follows: DGGITQSPKYLFRKEGQNVTLSCEQNLNHDAMYWYRQDPGQGLRLIYYSQIVNDFQKGDIAEGYSVSREKKESFPLTVTSAQKNPTAFYLCASSIAGRELGQPQHFGDGTRLSIL.

This clonotype showed up just a few times. A much larger clone lies one base from this, so it may be a read error. This chain's CDR3 is CASSSRGDTEAFF. The CDR3 DNA sequence: TGTGCCAGCAGCAGTCGGGGGGACACTGAAGCTTTCTTT. This chain uses TRBV7-3 with TRBJ1-1; a possible D gene is TRBD1 (5 bases). The V gene's germline CDR1 is SGHTA and CDR2 FQGTGA. V was pared by 5 bases and J by 3 bases, with 10 bases between. The length of the CDR3 is 13 residues.

The chain employs TRBV20-1 and TRBJ2-3; D gene unclear. The last part of the DNA fits TRBJ2-5 better; the J call may be wrong. Germline loops: CDR1 DFQATT, CDR2 SNEGSKA (reference sequence). CDR3 length: 12 amino acids. CDR3 sequence: CSARGLMETQYF. For the CDR3, the DNA is TGCAGTGCTAGAGGGTTGATGGAGACCCAGTACTTC.

The V and J genes are TRBV2 and TRBJ2-1; 14 bases fit TRBD2. The CDR3 has 18 amino acids. J lost 0 bases, V lost 6 bases, and 7 bases had no gene match. Germline V gene data show CDR1 as SNHLY and CDR2 as FYNNEI. CDR3 protein: CASRTGTSGRYSYNEQFF. CDR3 DNA: TGTGCCAGCAGGACCGGGACTAGCGGGAGATACTCCTACAATGAGCAGTTCTTC.

This chain links TRBV15 with TRBJ1-1; TRBD1 matches 8 bases. Losses at the gene ends were 3 bases for V and 5 bases for J; bases not matched to a gene: 5. The germline gives CDR1 LNHNV, CDR2 YYDKDF (reference sequence). CDR3 length equals 14 residues. CDR3 sequence: CATSSDRGLTEAFF. The CDR3 nucleotides read TGTGCCACCAGCAGCGACAGGGGTTTGACTGAAGCTTTCTTT.

The sample holds a few counts of this clonotype. V usage is TRBV5-4 and J usage is TRBJ2-5, with 7 bases lining up with TRBD2. V lost 2 bases and J lost 5; bases outside the gene matches: 6. The CDR3 covers 14 residues. Germline V lookup: CDR1 SGHNT, CDR2 YYREEE (reference sequence). This chain's CDR3 is CASSFGGSGETQYF. In nucleotides, the CDR3 is TGTGCCAGCAGCTTCGGCGGGAGTGGGGAGACCCAGTACTTC.

J is TRBJ2-7 and V is TRBV7-9; unclear D gene. The germline V gene has CDR1 SEHNR and CDR2 FQNEAQ (reference sequence). This CDR3 spans 10 amino acids. Trimming cost V 5 bases and J 5 bases, with 4 bases left between them. This CDR3 reads CASSGHEQYF. DNA of the CDR3: TGTGCCAGCAGCGGGCACGAGCAGTACTTC.

This clonotype has at least ten counts. The J gene is TRBJ1-1, the V gene TRBV2, with 7 bases that match TRBD1. CDR1 and CDR2 from the germline V gene are SNHLY and FYNNEI. The CDR3 consists of 12 residues. With V trimmed by 6 bases and J by 6 bases, 4 bases remained unmatched. CDR3 loop: CASSGRGPEAFF. The CDR3, as DNA: TGTGCCAGCAGCGGGAGGGGGCCTGAAGCTTTCTTT.

This clonotype was seen ten or more times. The V call is TRBV11-1, the J call TRBJ2-3, with D uncertain. The CDR3 is 15 residues long. V gave up 1 base and J gave up 0 bases, with 8 bases separating them. CDR1 and CDR2 (germline): SGHAT, FQDESV (reference sequence). In nucleotides, the CDR3 is TGTGCCAGCAGCTTAGACCTCCTTAGCACAGATACGCAGTATTTT. Encoded protein: CASSLDLLSTDTQYF.

This clonotype has ten or more counts. The chain has TRBV20-1 and TRBJ2-1; 11 bases map to TRBD2. This CDR3 has 14 residues. The germline CDR1 and CDR2 sequences are DFQATT and SNEGSKA (reference sequence). J lost 6 bases, V lost 5 bases, and 6 bases had no gene match. This chain's CDR3 is CSAGVTSGVNEQFF. The CDR3 bases are TGCAGTGCTGGGGTGACTAGCGGGGTCAATGAGCAGTTCTTC.